This TCR beta chain was obtained from a study of blood T cell repertoires in COVID-19. The table came from immunoSEQ multiplex PCR; TCRdb's copy has only in-frame clones and leaves some out. This table holds roughly 79,000 clones, around nine tenths found once. After removal of 2 bases from V and 4 bases from J, the junction contained 5 bases not matched to a gene. The CDR3 is made up of 15 amino acids. Germline values: CDR1 SGDLS, CDR2 YYNGEE. The sample comprised peripheral blood. This TCR was sampled from a woman aged 80 or over with active or convalescent COVID-19. This chain links TRBV9 with TRBJ1-3, with 8 positions matching TRBD1. DNA for the CDR3: TGTGCCAGCAGCGTTAGTCCAGGGGGCGGAAACACCATATATTTT. It yields the protein CASSVSPGGGNTIYF. Complete variable domain (other parts from reference TRBV9 and TRBJ1-3): DSGVTQTPKHLITATGQRVTLRCSPRSGDLSVYWYQQSLDQGLQFLIQYYNGEERAKGNILERFSAQQFPDLHSELNLSSLELGDSALYFCASSVSPGGGNTIYFGEGSWLTVV.